This entry describes one T cell receptor beta chain. The sample originates from a study of identical twins. Unique molecular identifiers were present on the cDNA, and a universal primer site came from template switching. TCRdb used MiXCR to reprocess the 5' RACE reads, holding one entry per CDR3 protein. The sample includes about 700,000 distinct CDR3 sequences, 8% to 9% seen only once; the top ten take roughly 0.97%. The V gene lost 0 bases and the J gene lost 7 bases, with 4 bases spanning the gap. Germline loops: CDR1 ENHRY, CDR2 SYGVKD. CDR3 length: 11 residues. These records were also assigned to another study, of yellow fever vaccine responses in identical twins.

Material for sequencing was PBMCs. The chain links TRBV10-3 to TRBJ2-7, with D unclear. This sequence originates from a woman aged 18-35 years in good health. Here the CDR3 reads CAISESREQYF. CDR3 in DNA: TGTGCCATCAGTGAGTCCCGGGAGCAGTACTTC.